The 3 T cell receptor beta chains below come from one sample, sequenced in a study of blood T cell repertoires in COVID-19. Method: immunoSEQ multiplex PCR; TCRdb's copy keeps in-frame clones and lacks some. The sample consists of about 150,000 clones, about 88% of them appearing once. The sample taken for sequencing was peripheral blood. Receptors originate from a woman between 55 and 75 years old with COVID-19, enrolled during active disease.

The chain recombines TRBV18 with TRBJ1-4, with 10 nucleotides matching TRBD1. Germline CDR1 is KGHSH and CDR2 is LQKENI. The length of the CDR3 is 14 residues. V shed 4 bases, J shed 5 bases, and the junction held 1 base outside the gene matches. CDR3 sequence (DNA): TGTGCCAGCTCACGGGGACAGGGGAATGAAAAACTGTTTTTT. Its protein is CASSRGQGNEKLFF.

The gene calls are TRBV5-1 and TRBJ1-5; 12 bases map to TRBD1. The V segment lost 0 bases and the J segment 5 bases; nucleotides outside the gene matches: 3. CDR1 and CDR2 from the germline V gene are SGHRS and YFSETQ. The CDR3 is 16 residues long. CDR3 in amino acids: CASSLGDRGHHQPQHF. In nucleotides, the CDR3 is TGCGCCAGCAGCTTGGGGGACAGGGGGCACCATCAGCCCCAGCATTTT.

The gene calls are TRBV18 and TRBJ1-5, with 10 bases that match TRBD1. Germline trimming cut 3 bases from V and 7 bases from J; bases unmatched to any gene: 3. This CDR3 comprises 14 residues. The germline V gene has CDR1 KGHSH and CDR2 LQKENI. The CDR3 DNA follows: TGTGCCAGCTCACCTGACAGGGGGCAACAGCCCCAGCATTTT. Protein product: CASSPDRGQQPQHF.